The table lists the clone carrying this T cell receptor (beta chain) with a count of one. The data stem from a study of T cell changes during pregnancy in multiple sclerosis. The CDR3 covers 14 residues. Germline CDR1 SQVTM, CDR2 ANQGSEA. V lost 4 bases, J lost 5 bases, and 7 bases stayed unmatched. Assay used: immunoSEQ multiplex PCR; TCRdb lists only in-frame clones, some missing. The data show under 25,000 clones, around four fifths seen once. The sequence derives from a female donor in good health, enrolled as a control in a pregnancy study. Sample: CD8+ T cells from peripheral blood mononuclear cells, taken in the first trimester of pregnancy. The V gene is TRBV29-1, the J gene TRBJ1-2; TRBD1 agrees at 10 bases. As DNA, the CDR3 is TGCAGCGTTGGCCGACAGGGGGCGGCTTATGGCTACACCTTC. It encodes CSVGRQGAAYGYTF.